This record looks at one T cell receptor (beta chain) sequence and its context. Its antigen is undetermined. Treatment specified: oral pan-JAK inhibitor, 5-10 mg twice daily. Following extraction, RNA underwent reverse transcription to cDNA, which served as the sequencing template. Data came from immunoSEQ multiplex PCR; TCRdb stores just in-frame clones and leaves some out. Among 100,000 or so clones listed, 50% to 60% were seen once. The entry originates in a study of CD8+ T cells in alopecia areata. Study-level points and caveats: Persistence in scalp and blood during tofacitinib was observed for many expanded lesional clones.

The trim removed 10 bases at V and 5 bases at J, leaving 11 bases unmatched. Germline CDR1 and CDR2: MNHEY and SMNVEV (reference sequence). This CDR3 has 13 residues. The chain is built from TRBV27 and TRBJ2-7; the match to TRBD1 covers 7 bases. The sample here was CD8+ T cells sorted from blood, taken at approximately week 60, from a patient treated with tofacitinib. The receptor was isolated from a human donor with alopecia areata. CDR3 bases: TGTGCCACCGCCGACAGGGTAGGACACGAGCAGTACTTC. This translates into CATADRVGHEQYF.